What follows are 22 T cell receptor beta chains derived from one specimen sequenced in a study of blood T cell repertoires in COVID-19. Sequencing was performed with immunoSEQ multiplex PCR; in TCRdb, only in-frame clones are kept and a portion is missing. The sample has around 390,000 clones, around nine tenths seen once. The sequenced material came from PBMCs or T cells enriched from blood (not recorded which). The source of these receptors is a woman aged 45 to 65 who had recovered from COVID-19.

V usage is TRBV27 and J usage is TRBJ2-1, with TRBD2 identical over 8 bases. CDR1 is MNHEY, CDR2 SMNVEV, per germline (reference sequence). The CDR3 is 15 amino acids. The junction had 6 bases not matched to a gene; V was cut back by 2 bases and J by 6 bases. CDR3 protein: CASSLQRGPLNEQFF. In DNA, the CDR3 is TGTGCCAGCAGTTTACAGCGGGGGCCCCTCAATGAGCAGTTCTTC.

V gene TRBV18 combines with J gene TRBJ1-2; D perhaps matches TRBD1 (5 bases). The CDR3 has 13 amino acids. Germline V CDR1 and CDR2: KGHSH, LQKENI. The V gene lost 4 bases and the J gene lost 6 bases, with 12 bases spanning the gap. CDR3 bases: TGTGCCAGCTCACTAAATGGGGCGGATGGCTACACCTTC. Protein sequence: CASSLNGADGYTF.

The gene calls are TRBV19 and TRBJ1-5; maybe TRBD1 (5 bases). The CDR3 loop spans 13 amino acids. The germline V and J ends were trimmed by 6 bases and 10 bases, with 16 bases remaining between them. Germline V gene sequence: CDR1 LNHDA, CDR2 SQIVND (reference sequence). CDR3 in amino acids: CASRPQAPLPQHF. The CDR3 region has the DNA TGTGCCAGTAGACCACAGGCCCCGCTCCCCCAGCATTTT.

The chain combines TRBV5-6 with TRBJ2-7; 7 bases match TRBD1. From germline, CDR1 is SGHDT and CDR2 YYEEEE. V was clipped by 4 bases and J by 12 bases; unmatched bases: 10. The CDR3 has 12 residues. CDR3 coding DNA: TGTGCCAGCAGCCTCACTACAGGGGCGGTGTACTTC. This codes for CASSLTTGAVYF.

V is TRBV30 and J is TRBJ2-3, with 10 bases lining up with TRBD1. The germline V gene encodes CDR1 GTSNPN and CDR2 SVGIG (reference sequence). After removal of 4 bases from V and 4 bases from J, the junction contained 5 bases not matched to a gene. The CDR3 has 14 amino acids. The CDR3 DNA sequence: TGTGCCTGGACCATGACAGGGGGCTCAGATACGCAGTATTTT. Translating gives CAWTMTGGSDTQYF.

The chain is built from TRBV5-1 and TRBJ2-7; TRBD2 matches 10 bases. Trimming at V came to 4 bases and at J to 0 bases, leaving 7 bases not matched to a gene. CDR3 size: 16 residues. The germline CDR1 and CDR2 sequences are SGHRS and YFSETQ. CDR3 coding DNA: TGCGCCAGCAGCCCGGGGTCTAGCGGGGGCTCCTACGAGCAGTACTTC. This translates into CASSPGSSGGSYEQYF.

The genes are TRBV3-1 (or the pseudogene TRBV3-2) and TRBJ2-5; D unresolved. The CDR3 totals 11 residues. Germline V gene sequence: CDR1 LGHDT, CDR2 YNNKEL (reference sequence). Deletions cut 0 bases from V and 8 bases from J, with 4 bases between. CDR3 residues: CASSQESTQYF. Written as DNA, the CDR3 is TGTGCCAGCAGCCAAGAGAGCACCCAGTACTTC.

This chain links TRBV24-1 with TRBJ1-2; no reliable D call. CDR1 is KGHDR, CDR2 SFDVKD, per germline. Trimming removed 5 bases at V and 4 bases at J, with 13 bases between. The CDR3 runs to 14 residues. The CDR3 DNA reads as TGTGCCACCAGTGTTGACACTTTTTCCTATGGCTACACCTTC. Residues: CATSVDTFSYGYTF.

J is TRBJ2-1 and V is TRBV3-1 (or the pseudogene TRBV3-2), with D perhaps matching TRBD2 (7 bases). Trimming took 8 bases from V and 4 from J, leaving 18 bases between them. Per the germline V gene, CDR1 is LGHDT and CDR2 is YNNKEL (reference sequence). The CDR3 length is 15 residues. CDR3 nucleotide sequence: TGTGCCAGCTGCAGCGAGGGGGGGGCTTACAATGAGCAGTTCTTC. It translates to CASCSEGGAYNEQFF.

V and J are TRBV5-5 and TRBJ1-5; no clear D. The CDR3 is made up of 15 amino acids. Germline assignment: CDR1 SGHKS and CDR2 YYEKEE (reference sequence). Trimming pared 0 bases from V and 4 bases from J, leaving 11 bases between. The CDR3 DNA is TGTGCCAGCAGCTTGGGTTGGGCCCCTAATCAGCCCCAGCATTTT. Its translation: CASSLGWAPNQPQHF.

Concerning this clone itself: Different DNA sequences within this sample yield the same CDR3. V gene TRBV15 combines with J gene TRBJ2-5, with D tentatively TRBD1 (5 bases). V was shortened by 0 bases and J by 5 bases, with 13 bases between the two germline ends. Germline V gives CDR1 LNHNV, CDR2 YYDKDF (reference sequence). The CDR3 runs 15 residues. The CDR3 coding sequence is TGTGCCACCAGCAGAGATCAAGGGGTGGGGGAGACCCAGTACTTC. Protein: CATSRDQGVGETQYF.

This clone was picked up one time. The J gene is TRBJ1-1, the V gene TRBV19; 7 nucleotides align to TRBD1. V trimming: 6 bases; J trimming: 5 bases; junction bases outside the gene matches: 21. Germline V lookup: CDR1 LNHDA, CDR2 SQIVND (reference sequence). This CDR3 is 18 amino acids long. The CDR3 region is CASRPQTGQAVRGTEAFF. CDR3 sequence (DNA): TGTGCCAGTAGGCCACAGACAGGGCAGGCCGTTCGTGGGACTGAAGCTTTCTTT. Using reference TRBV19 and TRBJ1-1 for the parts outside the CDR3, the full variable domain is DGGITQSPKYLFRKEGQNVTLSCEQNLNHDAMYWYRQDPGQGLRLIYYSQIVNDFQKGDIAEGYSVSREKKESFPLTVTSAQKNPTAFYLCASRPQTGQAVRGTEAFFGQGTRLTVV.

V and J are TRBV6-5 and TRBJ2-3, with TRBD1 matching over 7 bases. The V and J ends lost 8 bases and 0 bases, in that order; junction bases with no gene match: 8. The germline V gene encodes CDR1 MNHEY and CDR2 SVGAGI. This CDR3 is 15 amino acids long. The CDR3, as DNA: TGTGCCAGCGGAAGACAGGGACAAAGCACAGATACGCAGTATTTT. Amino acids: CASGRQGQSTDTQYF.

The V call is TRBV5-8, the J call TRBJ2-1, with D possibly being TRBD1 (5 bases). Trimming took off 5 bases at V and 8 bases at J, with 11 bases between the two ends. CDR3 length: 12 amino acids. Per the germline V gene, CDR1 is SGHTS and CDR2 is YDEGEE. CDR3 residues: CASRMTVHEQFF. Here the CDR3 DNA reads TGTGCCAGCAGGATGACAGTGCATGAGCAGTTCTTC. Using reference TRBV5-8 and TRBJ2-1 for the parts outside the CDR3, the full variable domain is EAGVTQSPTHLIKTRGQQATLRCSPISGHTSVYWYQQALGLGLQFLLWYDEGEERNRGNFPPRFSGRQFPNYSSELNVNALELEDSALYLCASRMTVHEQFFGPGTRLTVL.

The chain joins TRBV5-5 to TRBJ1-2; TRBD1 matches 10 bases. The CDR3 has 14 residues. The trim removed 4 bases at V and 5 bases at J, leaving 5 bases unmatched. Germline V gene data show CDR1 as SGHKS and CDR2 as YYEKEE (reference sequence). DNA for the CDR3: TGTGCCAGCAGCCCCGGGACAGGGGTGTATGGCTACACCTTC. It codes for CASSPGTGVYGYTF.

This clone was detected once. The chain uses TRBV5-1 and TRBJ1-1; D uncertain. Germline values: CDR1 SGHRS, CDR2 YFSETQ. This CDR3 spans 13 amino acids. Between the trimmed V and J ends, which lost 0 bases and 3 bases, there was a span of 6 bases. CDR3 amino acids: CASSLVRDTEAFF. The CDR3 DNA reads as TGCGCCAGCAGCTTGGTCCGCGACACTGAAGCTTTCTTT.

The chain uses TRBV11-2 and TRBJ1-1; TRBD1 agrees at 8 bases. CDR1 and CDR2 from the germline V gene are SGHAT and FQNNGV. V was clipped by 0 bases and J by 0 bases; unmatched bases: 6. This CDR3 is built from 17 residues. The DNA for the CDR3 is TGTGCCAGCAGCTTAGAAGGACAGGGTACGGTGAACACTGAAGCTTTCTTT. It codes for CASSLEGQGTVNTEAFF.

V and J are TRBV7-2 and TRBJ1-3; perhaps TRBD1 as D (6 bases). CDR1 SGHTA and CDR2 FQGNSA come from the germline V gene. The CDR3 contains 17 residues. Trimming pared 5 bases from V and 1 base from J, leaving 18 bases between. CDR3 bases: TGTGCCAGCAGCCTGGGGGGGGCTCCGGGTTCTGGAAACACCATATATTTT. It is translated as CASSLGGAPGSGNTIYF.

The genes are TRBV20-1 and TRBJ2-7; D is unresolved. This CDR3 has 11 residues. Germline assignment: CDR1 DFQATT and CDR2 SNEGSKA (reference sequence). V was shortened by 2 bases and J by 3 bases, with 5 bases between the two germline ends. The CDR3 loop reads CSARNRYEQYF. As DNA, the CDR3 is TGCAGTGCTAGAAATCGCTACGAGCAGTACTTC.

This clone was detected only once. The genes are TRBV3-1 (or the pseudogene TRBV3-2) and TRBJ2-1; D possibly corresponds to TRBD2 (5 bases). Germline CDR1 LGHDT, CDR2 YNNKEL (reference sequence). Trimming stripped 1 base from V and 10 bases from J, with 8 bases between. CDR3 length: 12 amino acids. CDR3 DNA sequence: TGTGCCAGCAGCCAAGGCCCGGGGGAGCAGTTCTTC. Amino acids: CASSQGPGEQFF.

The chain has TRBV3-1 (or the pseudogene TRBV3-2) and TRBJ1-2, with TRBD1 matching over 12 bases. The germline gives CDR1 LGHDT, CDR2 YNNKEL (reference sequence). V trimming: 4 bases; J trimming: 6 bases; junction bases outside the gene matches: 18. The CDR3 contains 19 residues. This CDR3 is CASSRGGIRDRGPGNGYTF. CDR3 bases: TGTGCCAGCAGCCGTGGAGGAATCCGGGACAGGGGGCCTGGAAATGGCTACACCTTC.

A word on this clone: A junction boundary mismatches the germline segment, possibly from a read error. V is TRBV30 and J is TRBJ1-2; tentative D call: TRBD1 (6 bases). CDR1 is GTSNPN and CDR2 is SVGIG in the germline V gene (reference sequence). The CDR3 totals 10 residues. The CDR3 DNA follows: TGTGCCGGACAGAACTCTGGCTACACCTTC. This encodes CAGQNSGYTF.